This T cell receptor beta chain was obtained from a study of CD8 T cells in Susac syndrome. Study findings and constraints: The study conceded that relatively few individuals underwent its TCR sequencing and HLA analysis. The authors found no clonal expansion in Susac syndrome CD4+ T cell repertoires.

Trimming pared 2 bases from V and 3 bases from J, leaving 5 bases between. CDR3 length: 13 residues. Both CD4+ and CD8+ T cells were negatively isolated, and TEMRA cells underwent FACS enrichment. Turning to this clonotype: Its antigen is unknown.

Reverse transcription of roughly 0.5 to 1 ug RNA was performed with random hexamers. It was immunoSEQ multiplex PCR that amplified TCR beta CDR3 across 54 Vbeta and 13 Jbeta. TCRdb processed the immunoSEQ multiplex PCR reads anew with MiXCR; each CDR3 protein has one entry. The sample includes 95,000 to 150,000 distinct CDR3 sequences, nearly 96% of them seen just once. This receptor was identified in a human donor with Susac syndrome. Sequencing used CD4+ T cells from PBMCs. The rearrangement joins TRBV12-3 or TRBV12-4 to TRBJ1-5; D unclear. CDR3 amino acids: CASSLMVNQPQHF. CDR3 bases: TGTGCCAGCAGTTTAATGGTCAATCAGCCCCAGCATTTT.